The clone carrying this T cell receptor (beta chain) was picked up a small number of times. TCRdb reprocessed the 5' RACE reads via MiXCR and lists one record per CDR3 protein. This sample carries around 330,000 distinct CDR3 sequences, less than 4.5% of them seen once, and the ten largest clones take about a quarter. This record comes from a study of T cells after yellow fever vaccination. CDR1 and CDR2 (germline): SQVTM, ANQGSEA. This CDR3 contains 13 residues. The V gene lost 5 bases and the J gene lost 10 bases, with 18 bases spanning the gap. The TCR was taken from a man younger than 30 who received the YFV17D yellow fever vaccine. Sample: PBMCs, taken on the day of the yellow fever booster vaccination. The gene calls are TRBV29-1 and TRBJ2-1; perhaps TRBD1 as D (6 bases). Here the CDR3 reads CSVSTGPFNEQFF. CDR3 nucleotide sequence: TGCAGCGTTTCGACAGGCCCGTTTAACGAGCAGTTCTTC.